The 10 T cell receptor beta chains listed next were all sequenced from one sample in a study of post-analysis software for immune sequencing data. The TCR beta cDNA libraries carried unique molecular identifiers. TCRdb re-called the PCR reads through MiXCR, storing one row per CDR3 protein. In the table there are more than 450,000 distinct CDR3 sequences, 44% of which are singletons. Broader study findings: Controls had lower frequencies than patients of about five TRBV segments, which included TRBV5-6, TRBV5-1 and TRBV20-1.

Their target antigens are unknown. The sample was blood. These receptors were collected from a girl aged 5 to 17 with multiple sclerosis.

The chain joins TRBV5-5 to TRBJ2-3, with a tentative D call TRBD2 (5 bases). The CDR3 contains 15 residues. Trimming stripped 0 bases from V and 5 bases from J, with 13 bases between. Germline CDR1 reads SGHKS; CDR2 reads YYEKEE (reference sequence). The CDR3 loop reads CASSLVAGDGDTQYF. The CDR3 DNA is TGTGCCAGCAGCTTGGTCGCGGGTGATGGAGATACGCAGTATTTT.

The chain is built from TRBV29-1 and TRBJ1-2; TRBD1 agrees at 12 bases. Germline CDR1 is SQVTM and CDR2 is ANQGSEA. The V segment lost 7 bases and the J segment 6 bases; nucleotides outside the gene matches: 9. The CDR3 totals 14 residues. CDR3 in amino acids: CSAGPGTGGDGYTF. The CDR3 coding sequence is TGCAGCGCCGGACCCGGGACAGGGGGCGATGGCTACACCTTC. The full variable domain, rest sourced from reference TRBV29-1 and TRBJ1-2, is SAVISQKPSRDICQRGTSLTIQCQVDSQVTMMFWYRQQPGQSLTLIATANQGSEATYESGFVIDKFPISRPNLTFSTLTVSNMSPEDSSIYLCSAGPGTGGDGYTFGSGTRLTVV.

J is TRBJ1-2 and V is TRBV2; weak D call: TRBD1 (6 bases). From germline, CDR1 is SNHLY and CDR2 FYNNEI. Trimming stripped 6 bases from V and 6 bases from J, with 11 bases between. The CDR3 totals 12 residues. The chain's CDR3 is CASREGGDGYTF. As DNA, the CDR3 is TGTGCCAGCAGGGAGGGGGGCGATGGCTACACCTTC.

J is TRBJ1-5 and V is TRBV20-1, with TRBD1 identical over 7 bases. The CDR3 runs to 12 residues. With V trimmed by 2 bases and J by 5 bases, 0 bases remained unmatched. Germline loops: CDR1 DFQATT, CDR2 SNEGSKA (reference sequence). The DNA for the CDR3 is TGCAGTGCTAGACAGGGGGATCAGCCCCAGCATTTT. Residues: CSARQGDQPQHF.

The rearrangement links TRBV12-3 or TRBV12-4 to TRBJ2-1; TRBD1 matches 7 bases. This CDR3 is built from 14 residues. With 4 bases clipped from V and 3 bases from J, the junction kept 3 bases outside the gene matches. The CDR3, as DNA: TGTGCCAGCAGTTCCGGACAGGTCTACAATGAGCAGTTCTTC. It translates to CASSSGQVYNEQFF.

The V and J genes are TRBV5-5 and TRBJ2-1, with D tentatively TRBD1 (6 bases). The CDR3 is 14 amino acids. Trimming took off 7 bases at V and 8 bases at J, with 19 bases between the two ends. Germline-derived CDR1 and CDR2 are SGHKS and YYEKEE (reference sequence). This CDR3 reads CASALGLKGDEQFF. The CDR3 DNA reads TGTGCCAGCGCTCTGGGTCTCAAGGGGGATGAGCAGTTCTTC. The variable domain in full, completed from reference TRBV5-5 and TRBJ2-1, reads DAGVTQSPTHLIKTRGQQVTLRCSPISGHKSVSWYQQVLGQGPQFIFQYYEKEERGRGNFPDRFSARQFPNYSSELNVNALLLGDSALYLCASALGLKGDEQFFGPGTRLTVL.

The rearrangement links TRBV9 to TRBJ2-7; 7 nucleotides align to TRBD1. The J call is in doubt because the DNA end fits TRBJ2-5 better. The CDR3 runs to 15 residues. CDR1 and CDR2 (germline): SGDLS, YYNGEE. CDR3 DNA: TGTGCCAGCACCCAGGGGGATGGGGTATTTGAGACCCAGTACTTC. It codes for CASTQGDGVFETQYF.

The J gene is TRBJ1-1, the V gene TRBV10-3; D not certain. V lost 10 bases to trimming and J lost 5 bases, with 17 bases between them. The CDR3 spans 13 residues. Germline lookup yields CDR1 ENHRY and CDR2 SYGVKD. This CDR3 reads CASLDGRETEAFF. CDR3 coding DNA: TGTGCCAGCCTAGACGGGAGGGAGACTGAAGCTTTCTTT.

V is TRBV5-1 and J is TRBJ2-7; D may be TRBD1 (6 bases). Trimming stripped 4 bases from V and 0 bases from J, with 14 bases between. The CDR3 loop spans 15 amino acids. Germline CDR1 SGHRS, CDR2 YFSETQ. The CDR3 region is CASSKEGGPSYEQYF. DNA for the CDR3: TGCGCCAGCAGCAAGGAAGGGGGTCCCTCCTACGAGCAGTACTTC.

In this sample, this clonotype turned up a few times. The chain links TRBV29-1 to TRBJ1-2; 7 bases fit TRBD1. The V segment lost 5 bases and the J segment 2 bases; nucleotides outside the gene matches: 23. CDR3 size: 19 residues. Germline loops: CDR1 SQVTM, CDR2 ANQGSEA. The CDR3 region is CSVFSPQPGTENKNYGYTF. The CDR3 DNA reads as TGCAGCGTTTTTTCCCCCCAACCCGGGACAGAGAACAAAAACTATGGCTACACCTTC.